The 3 T cell receptor beta chains in this list originate from one sample, sequenced in a study of cytomegalovirus exposure and HLA in healthy donors. Use of 60 Vbeta and 13 Jbeta primers characterized the PCR. TCRdb keeps only in-frame clones here, not all; method: immunoSEQ multiplex PCR. The sample has some 120,000 clones; over 8.5% are singletons. The sample comprised PBMCs. These receptors originate from a woman aged 40 to 50 in good health and CMV-seropositive.

The chain has TRBV2 and TRBJ2-5, with D unclear. CDR1 SNHLY and CDR2 FYNNEI come from the germline V gene. Trimming removed 6 bases from V and 4 bases from J, with 9 bases in between. CDR3 length equals 12 residues. The chain's CDR3 is CASRARGETQYF. The CDR3, as DNA: TGTGCCAGCAGAGCGAGAGGAGAGACCCAGTACTTC. Variable domain in full (rest from reference TRBV2 and TRBJ2-5): EPEVTQTPSHQVTQMGQEVILRCVPISNHLYFYWYRQILGQKVEFLVSFYNNEISEKSEIFDDQFSVERPDGSNFTLKIRSTKLEDSAMYFCASRARGETQYFGPGTRLLVL.

V usage is TRBV7-9 and J usage is TRBJ2-3; 7 bases map to TRBD2. CDR1 and CDR2 (germline): SEHNR, FQNEAQ (reference sequence). CDR3 length equals 14 residues. After removal of 4 bases from V and 1 base from J, the junction contained 2 bases not matched to a gene. The CDR3 nucleotides are TGTGCCAGCAGCTGGGGGAGGGGCACAGATACGCAGTATTTT. Translating gives CASSWGRGTDTQYF.

The chain carries TRBV5-1 and TRBJ2-2, with 8 positions matching TRBD1. Germline-derived CDR1 and CDR2 are SGHRS and YFSETQ. V dropped 4 bases and J dropped 6; count of bases not matched to a gene: 2. The CDR3 spans 13 residues. The CDR3 DNA follows: TGCGCCAGCAGCGGACAGGGATCCGGGGAGCTGTTTTTT. Translation: CASSGQGSGELFF.